Shown below are 21 T cell receptor beta chains from a single sample sequenced in a study of CD8 T cells in ankylosing spondylitis. TCRdb reprocessed the 5' RACE reads via MiXCR and lists one record per CDR3 protein. In the table there are hundreds of thousands of distinct CDR3 sequences, 26% of which are singletons. These receptors are not linked to any known antigen. Study-wide points: Fewer than ten highly homologous variants made up a TCR beta motif that seemed to typify ankylosing spondylitis blood.

Sequenced sample: blood, either unsorted or a sorted T cell fraction (not recorded which). The receptors were gathered from a male donor with ankylosing spondylitis.

This clonotype showed up just a few times. V and J are TRBV4-2 and TRBJ1-2; 7 nucleotides match TRBD1. This CDR3 region has 15 residues. Germline CDR1 LGHNA, CDR2 YNFKEQ. The junction had 11 bases not matched to a gene; V was cut back by 4 bases and J by 6 bases. Here the CDR3 DNA reads TGTGCCAGCAGCCCGCGTTTGACAGGGTCCGATGGCTACACCTTC. It translates to CASSPRLTGSDGYTF.

This chain joins TRBV3-1 and TRBJ2-1; the D gene could be TRBD1 or TRBD2 (5 bases each). CDR3 size: 17 residues. CDR1 and CDR2 from the germline V gene are LGHDT and YNNKEL (reference sequence). V shed 0 bases and J shed 0 bases, with 12 bases lying between them. The CDR3 nucleotides are TGTGCCAGCAGCCAAGACCATGAGGGGCTCTCCTACAATGAGCAGTTCTTC. Protein: CASSQDHEGLSYNEQFF.

The chain links TRBV7-9 to TRBJ1-2; D call uncertain. Germline lookup yields CDR1 SEHNR and CDR2 FQNEAQ (reference sequence). V lost 5 bases and J lost 2, with 15 bases in between. This CDR3 is built from 15 residues. Here the CDR3 DNA reads TGTGCCAGCAGCCATCCCATTACGCCCAACTATGGCTACACCTTC. Protein: CASSHPITPNYGYTF.

V gene TRBV5-1 combines with J gene TRBJ2-1; 8 bases match TRBD2. Germline values: CDR1 SGHRS, CDR2 YFSETQ. With 0 bases clipped from V and 7 bases from J, the junction kept 6 bases outside the gene matches. This CDR3 is 15 amino acids long. In nucleotides, the CDR3 is TGCGCCAGCAGCTTGGCCCCGGGAGGGCTGAATGAGCAGTTCTTC. Encoded protein: CASSLAPGGLNEQFF.

CDR3 nucleotide sequence: TGTGCCAGTAGTCCGAGCGGACTTTCCTATGGCTACACCTTC. Its translation is CASSPSGLSYGYTF. The J gene is TRBJ1-2, the V gene TRBV19; no firm D call. V dropped 5 bases and J dropped 4 bases, with 14 bases sitting between them. Per the germline V gene, CDR1 is LNHDA and CDR2 is SQIVND (reference sequence). The CDR3 length is 14 residues.

This chain links TRBV30 with TRBJ2-1, with TRBD2 matching 12 bases. The CDR3 totals 14 residues. Trimming removed 3 bases from V and 8 bases from J; junction bases left unmatched: 5. The germline gives CDR1 GTSNPN, CDR2 SVGIG (reference sequence). The CDR3 nucleotides are TGTGCCTGGAGCCTAGCGGGAGGGTCTGATGAGCAGTTCTTC. This codes for CAWSLAGGSDEQFF.

V is TRBV10-1 and J is TRBJ1-1; TRBD1 matches 7 bases. The CDR3 totals 14 residues. Germline V lookup: CDR1 WNHNN, CDR2 SYGVQD (reference sequence). The trim removed 6 bases at V and 6 bases at J, leaving 10 bases unmatched. The DNA of the CDR3 is TGCGCCAGCAGGGCCCGACAGGGCGGGCCTGAAGCTTTCTTT. This gives the protein CASRARQGGPEAFF.

This clonotype was counted only a few times. The chain couples TRBV5-1 to TRBJ1-2; D is unresolved. Trimming shortened V by 7 bases and J by 5 bases, and 12 bases separated the two germline ends. Germline V CDR1 and CDR2: SGHRS, YFSETQ. CDR3 length equals 12 residues. The CDR3 is CASHNSGYGYTF. The CDR3 nucleotides read TGCGCCAGCCACAATAGCGGTTATGGCTACACCTTC.

This clonotype showed up many times. The chain joins TRBV11-2 to TRBJ1-1; maybe TRBD1 (6 bases). Per germline, CDR1 SGHAT and CDR2 FQNNGV. The V end lost 5 bases, the J end lost 3 bases, and 10 bases lay between the germline ends. The CDR3 has 13 residues. In nucleotides, the CDR3 is TGTGCCAGCAGCCAAAGACAGGACACTGAAGCTTTCTTT. Its translation: CASSQRQDTEAFF. Drawing the rest from reference TRBV11-2 and TRBJ1-1, the complete variable domain is EAGVAQSPRYKIIEKRQSVAFWCNPISGHATLYWYQQILGQGPKLLIQFQNNGVVDDSQLPKDRFSAERLKGVDSTLKIQPAKLEDSAVYLCASSQRQDTEAFFGQGTRLTVV.

This clonotype was found a few times. This CDR3 reads CSVWDAEAFF. The CDR3, as DNA: TGCAGCGTCTGGGACGCTGAAGCTTTCTTT. The V and J genes are TRBV29-1 and TRBJ1-1, with a possible D match to TRBD1 (5 bases). Germline CDR1 reads SQVTM; CDR2 reads ANQGSEA. Trimming left V 6 bases short and J 6 bases short, with 8 bases between. CDR3 length: 10 residues.

This clonotype has just a few counts. This chain connects TRBV5-1 to TRBJ2-2, with D perhaps TRBD2 (6 bases). V was pared by 4 bases and J by 6 bases, with 10 bases between. Per the germline V gene, CDR1 is SGHRS and CDR2 is YFSETQ. The CDR3 has 13 amino acids. The CDR3 region is CASSREWAGELFF. The CDR3 region has the DNA TGCGCCAGCAGCCGGGAGTGGGCCGGGGAGCTGTTTTTT.

This clonotype occurred many times. The CDR3 loop is CAISDRDAREQYF. In nucleotides, the CDR3 is TGTGCCATCAGTGACCGGGACGCCCGCGAGCAGTACTTC. The V and J genes are TRBV10-3 and TRBJ2-7, with D perhaps given as TRBD1 or TRBD2 (5 bases each). The CDR3 has 13 residues. The V gene lost 3 bases and the J gene lost 6 bases, with 12 bases spanning the gap. Looked up from germline, CDR1 is ENHRY and CDR2 is SYGVKD.

A few counts support this clonotype. CDR3 protein: CASTFGTQNTEAFF. CDR3 sequence (DNA): TGTGCCAGCACCTTCGGGACTCAGAATACTGAAGCTTTCTTT. V is TRBV12-3 or TRBV12-4 and J is TRBJ1-1, with D perhaps TRBD1 (5 bases). The CDR3 runs to 14 residues. Trimming took 7 bases from V and 5 from J, leaving 17 bases between them.

This chain links TRBV28 with TRBJ1-5; 8 bases fit TRBD1. CDR1 MDHEN and CDR2 SYDVKM come from the germline V gene. Unmatched junction bases numbered 10, after V lost 6 bases and J lost 0 bases. The length of the CDR3 is 17 residues. This CDR3 is CASRPPGQDDSNQPQHF. CDR3 nucleotide sequence: TGTGCCAGCAGGCCCCCGGGACAGGACGATAGCAATCAGCCCCAGCATTTT.

This clonotype was detected a few times. The rearrangement uses TRBV19 and TRBJ2-7, with 7 bases matching TRBD2. Germline CDR1 and CDR2: LNHDA and SQIVND (reference sequence). V gave up 2 bases and J gave up 3 bases; unmatched junction bases: 10. The CDR3 covers 16 residues. The CDR3 nucleotides are TGTGCCAGTAGTATATATGGGGCTAGCGGAGACTACGAGCAGTACTTC. Its protein product is CASSIYGASGDYEQYF.

This clonotype has just a few counts. This rearrangement joins TRBV2 to TRBJ2-3; 8 bases line up with TRBD2. V trimming: 2 bases; J trimming: 1 base; junction bases outside the gene matches: 2. The CDR3 consists of 15 residues. CDR1 SNHLY and CDR2 FYNNEI come from the germline V gene. The CDR3 protein is CASSERREGTDTQYF. DNA for the CDR3: TGTGCCAGCAGTGAAAGGCGGGAGGGCACAGATACGCAGTATTTT.

This clonotype was recorded at least ten times. The chain joins TRBV12-3 or TRBV12-4 to TRBJ2-7; 7 bases map to TRBD2. The CDR3 extends over 14 amino acids. V lost 6 bases to trimming and J lost 2 bases; unmatched junction nucleotides: 7. The DNA for the CDR3 is TGTGCCAGCAGAAGACCTGGGGGGGCCTACGAGCAGTACTTC. Its translation: CASRRPGGAYEQYF.

For the CDR3, the DNA is TGCAGTGCAAGGACTAGCGGGAGCGATGAGCAGTTCTTC. Translating it yields CSARTSGSDEQFF. V gene TRBV20-1 combines with J gene TRBJ2-1; 13 nucleotides align to TRBD2. V shed 6 bases and J 8 bases; nucleotides not matched to a gene: 4. Germline V lookup: CDR1 DFQATT, CDR2 SNEGSKA (reference sequence). CDR3 length: 13 residues.

This clonotype has just a few counts. The chain combines TRBV20-1 with TRBJ2-3; 7 positions match TRBD2. Germline trimming cut 1 base from V and 0 bases from J; bases unmatched to any gene: 13. The V gene's germline CDR1 is DFQATT and CDR2 SNEGSKA (reference sequence). The CDR3 is 18 amino acids. The CDR3 sequence: CSARGMDSRGISTDTQYF. CDR3 in DNA: TGCAGTGCTAGAGGGATGGATTCGCGGGGGATAAGCACAGATACGCAGTATTTT.

This clonotype was seen a few times. V usage is TRBV3-1 and J usage is TRBJ2-1; possible D gene TRBD2, 6 bases. The V gene lost 1 base and the J gene lost 15 bases, with 13 bases spanning the gap. CDR3 length: 12 amino acids. CDR1 is LGHDT, CDR2 YNNKEL, per germline (reference sequence). CDR3 amino acids: CASSQGRRDLFF. The DNA of the CDR3 is TGTGCCAGCAGCCAAGGGCGGCGGGATCTGTTCTTC.

The chain combines TRBV6-1 with TRBJ2-5, with D possibly matching TRBD1 (6 bases). Between the trimmed V and J ends, which lost 4 bases and 9 bases, there was a span of 6 bases. The CDR3 totals 10 residues. The germline gives CDR1 MNHNS, CDR2 SASEGT. CDR3 bases: TGTGCCAGCAGTGGGACAGCCCAGTACTTC. It codes for CASSGTAQYF.